Shown below are 5 T cell receptor beta chains from a single sample sequenced in a study of beta chain features in type 1 diabetes. General observations from the study: There was a moderate but significant shortening of TCRB CDR3s in all four CD4+ subsets of Type 1 diabetes patients.

Investigators reverse transcribed all isolated RNA, so they sequenced expressed TCRB transcripts. TCRdb's copy holds only in-frame clones and misses some; the assay was immunoSEQ multiplex PCR. This table holds some 110,000 clones, around 15% found once. These TCRs' antigens remain unknown. Sequenced material: central memory CD4+ T cells from blood. The receptors come from a man aged 25-45 years with type 1 diabetes.

The chain combines TRBV6-5 with TRBJ1-2; no definite D call. Trimming took 0 bases from V and 8 from J, leaving 10 bases between them. This CDR3 spans 13 amino acids. Germline V gives CDR1 MNHEY, CDR2 SVGAGI. The CDR3 loop is CASSYSLDLGYTF. The CDR3 bases are TGTGCCAGCAGTTACTCCCTGGATTTGGGCTACACCTTC.

The DNA for the CDR3 is TGTGCCAGCAGCCGGGGACAGGAAAACTATGGCTACACCTTC. Its protein product is CASSRGQENYGYTF. The chain couples TRBV14 to TRBJ1-2; 8 positions match TRBD1. V gave up 4 bases and J gave up 2 bases; unmatched junction bases: 3. The CDR3 sequence is 14 residues long. Per the germline V gene, CDR1 is SGHDN and CDR2 is FVKESK.

The table lists this clone with many counts. The germline gene is not matched at one end of the junction; a read error may be the cause. CDR3 protein: CASSLDSRAGERVF. The CDR3 region has the DNA TGTGCCAGCAGCTTAGATTCGCGAGCGGGGGAACGCGTCTTC. The chain carries TRBV7-2 and TRBJ2-1; 8 bases line up with TRBD2. The CDR3 covers 14 residues. The V gene's germline CDR1 is SGHTA and CDR2 FQGNSA.

This clone has a count of ten or more. This chain links TRBV5-1 with TRBJ2-3; D gene unclear. The CDR3 totals 15 residues. Germline V gene data show CDR1 as SGHRS and CDR2 as YFSETQ. V dropped 2 bases and J dropped 2 bases, with 12 bases sitting between them. The CDR3 nucleotides are TGCGCCAGCAGCTTCATCGGAGATCACACAGATACGCAGTATTTT. It codes for CASSFIGDHTDTQYF.

By share of the sample, this clone is medium-sized (0.01 to 0.1%). This chain connects TRBV18 to TRBJ2-7, with D possibly TRBD1 on 6 matching bases. The CDR3 contains 14 residues. CDR1 is KGHSH, CDR2 LQKENI, per germline. V lost 2 bases and J lost 2, with 10 bases in between. In nucleotides, the CDR3 is TGTGCCAGCTCACCAGAGGCAGGGGCCTACGAGCAGTACTTC. Protein product: CASSPEAGAYEQYF.